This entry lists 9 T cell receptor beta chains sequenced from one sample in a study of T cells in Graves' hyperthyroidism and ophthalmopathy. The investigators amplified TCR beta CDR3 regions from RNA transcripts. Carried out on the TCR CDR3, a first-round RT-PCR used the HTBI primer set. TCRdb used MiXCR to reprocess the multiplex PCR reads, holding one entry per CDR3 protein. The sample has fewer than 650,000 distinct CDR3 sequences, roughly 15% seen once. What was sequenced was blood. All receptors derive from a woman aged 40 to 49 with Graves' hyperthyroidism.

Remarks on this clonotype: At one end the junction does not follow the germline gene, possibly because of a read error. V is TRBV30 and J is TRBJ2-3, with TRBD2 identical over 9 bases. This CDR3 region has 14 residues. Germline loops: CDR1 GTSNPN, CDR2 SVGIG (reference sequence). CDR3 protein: CAGSETSGADTQYF. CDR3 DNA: TGTGCCGGGAGTGAGACTAGCGGAGCAGATACGCAGTATTTT.

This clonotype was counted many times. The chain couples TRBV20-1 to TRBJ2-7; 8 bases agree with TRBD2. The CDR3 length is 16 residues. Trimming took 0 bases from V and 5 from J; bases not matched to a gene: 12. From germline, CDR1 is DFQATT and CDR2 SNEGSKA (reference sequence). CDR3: CSARDRSGSHRDEQYF. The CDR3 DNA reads TGCAGTGCTAGAGATCGAAGCGGGAGCCACCGGGACGAGCAGTACTTC.

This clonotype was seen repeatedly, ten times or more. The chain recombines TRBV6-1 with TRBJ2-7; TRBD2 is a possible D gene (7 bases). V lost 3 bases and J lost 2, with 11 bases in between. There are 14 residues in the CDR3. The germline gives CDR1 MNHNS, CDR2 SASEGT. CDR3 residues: CASSERGGPYEQYF. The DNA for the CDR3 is TGTGCCAGCAGTGAGAGGGGGGGGCCCTACGAGCAGTACTTC.

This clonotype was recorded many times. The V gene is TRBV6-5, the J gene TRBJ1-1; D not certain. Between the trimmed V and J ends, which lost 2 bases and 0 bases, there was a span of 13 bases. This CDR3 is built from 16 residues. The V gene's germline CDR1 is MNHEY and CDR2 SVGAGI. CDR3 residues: CASSYPAGFMNTEAFF. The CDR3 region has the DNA TGTGCCAGCAGTTACCCGGCCGGGTTTATGAACACTGAAGCTTTCTTT.

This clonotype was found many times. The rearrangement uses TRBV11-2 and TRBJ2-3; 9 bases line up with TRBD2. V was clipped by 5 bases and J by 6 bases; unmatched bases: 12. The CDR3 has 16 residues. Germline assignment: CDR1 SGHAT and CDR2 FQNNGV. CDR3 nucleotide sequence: TGTGCCAGCAGCAAGACTAGCGGAGCCACCCTTGATACGCAGTATTTT. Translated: CASSKTSGATLDTQYF.

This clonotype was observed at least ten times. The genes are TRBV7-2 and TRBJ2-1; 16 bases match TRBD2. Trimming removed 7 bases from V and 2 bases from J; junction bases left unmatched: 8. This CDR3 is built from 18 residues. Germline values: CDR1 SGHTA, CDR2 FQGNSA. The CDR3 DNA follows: TGTGCCAGCATTCGGGGACTAGCGGGAGGGAGGCCCTACAATGAGCAGTTCTTC. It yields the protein CASIRGLAGGRPYNEQFF.

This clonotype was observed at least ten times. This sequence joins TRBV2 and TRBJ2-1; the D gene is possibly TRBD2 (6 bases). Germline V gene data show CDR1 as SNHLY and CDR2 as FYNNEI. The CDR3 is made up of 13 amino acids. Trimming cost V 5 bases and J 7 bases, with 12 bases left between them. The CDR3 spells CASSPLATNEQFF. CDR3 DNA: TGTGCCAGCAGTCCCCTAGCGACTAATGAGCAGTTCTTC.

CDR3 bases: TGTGCCAGCATAGATCCGGGACCAAGAACCGGGGAGCTGTTTTTT. Its translation: CASIDPGPRTGELFF. The chain links TRBV7-9 to TRBJ2-2; D possibly uses TRBD1 or TRBD2 (5 bases each). The CDR3 is made up of 15 amino acids. Trimming removed 7 bases at V and 5 bases at J, with 17 bases between. Per the germline V gene, CDR1 is SEHNR and CDR2 is FQNEAQ (reference sequence).

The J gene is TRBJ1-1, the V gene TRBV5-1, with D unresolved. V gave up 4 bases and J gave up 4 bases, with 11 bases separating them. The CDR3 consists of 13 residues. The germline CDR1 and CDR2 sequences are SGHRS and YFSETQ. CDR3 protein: CASSTDGFTEAFF. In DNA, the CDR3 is TGCGCCAGCAGCACCGACGGATTCACTGAAGCTTTCTTT.